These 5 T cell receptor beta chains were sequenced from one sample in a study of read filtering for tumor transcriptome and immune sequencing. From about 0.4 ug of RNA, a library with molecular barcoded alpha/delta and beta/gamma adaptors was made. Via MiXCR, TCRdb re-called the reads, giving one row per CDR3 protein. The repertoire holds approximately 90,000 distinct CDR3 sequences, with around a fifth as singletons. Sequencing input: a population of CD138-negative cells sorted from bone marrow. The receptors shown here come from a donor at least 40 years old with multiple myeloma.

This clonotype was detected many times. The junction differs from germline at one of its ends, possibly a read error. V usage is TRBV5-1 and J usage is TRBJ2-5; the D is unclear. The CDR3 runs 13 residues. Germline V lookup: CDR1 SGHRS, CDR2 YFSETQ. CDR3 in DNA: TGTGCCAGCAGCCAAGGCCGCCAAGAGACCCAGTACTTC. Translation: CASSQGRQETQYF. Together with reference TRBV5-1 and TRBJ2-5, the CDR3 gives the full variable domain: KAGVTQTPRYLIKTRGQQVTLSCSPISGHRSVSWYQQTPGQGLQFLFEYFSETQRNKGNFPGRFSGRQFSNSRSEMNVSTLELGDSALYLCASSQGRQETQYFGPGTRLLVL.

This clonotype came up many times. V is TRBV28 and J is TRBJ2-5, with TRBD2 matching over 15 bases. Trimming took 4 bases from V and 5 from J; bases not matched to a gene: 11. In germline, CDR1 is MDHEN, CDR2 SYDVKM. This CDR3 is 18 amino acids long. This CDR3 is CASSSGTSGGPYLETQYF. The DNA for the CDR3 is TGTGCCAGCAGTTCGGGGACTAGCGGGGGGCCATATTTGGAGACCCAGTACTTC.

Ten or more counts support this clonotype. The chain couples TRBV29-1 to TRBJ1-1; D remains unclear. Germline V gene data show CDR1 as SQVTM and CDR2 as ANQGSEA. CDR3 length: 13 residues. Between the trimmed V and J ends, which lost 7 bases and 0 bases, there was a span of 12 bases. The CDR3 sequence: CSDAGPMNTEAFF. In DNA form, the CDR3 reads TGCAGCGATGCCGGGCCGATGAACACTGAAGCTTTCTTT.

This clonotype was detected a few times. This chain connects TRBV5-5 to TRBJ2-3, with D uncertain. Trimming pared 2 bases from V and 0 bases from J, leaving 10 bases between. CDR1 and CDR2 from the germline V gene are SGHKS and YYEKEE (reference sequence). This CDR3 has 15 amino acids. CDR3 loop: CASSFSPWSTDTQYF. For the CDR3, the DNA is TGTGCCAGCAGCTTTAGCCCATGGAGCACAGATACGCAGTATTTT. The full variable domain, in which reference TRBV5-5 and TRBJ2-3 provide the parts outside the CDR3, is DAGVTQSPTHLIKTRGQQVTLRCSPISGHKSVSWYQQVLGQGPQFIFQYYEKEERGRGNFPDRFSARQFPNYSSELNVNALLLGDSALYLCASSFSPWSTDTQYFGPGTRLTVL.

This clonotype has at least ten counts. DNA of the CDR3: TGTGCCAGTCGAAGGCGCTCTGGGGCCAACGTCCTGACTTTC. Protein product: CASRRRSGANVLTF. The genes are TRBV19 and TRBJ2-6; D is unclear. Germline values: CDR1 LNHDA, CDR2 SQIVND (reference sequence). There are 14 residues in the CDR3. V was shortened by 8 bases and J by 0 bases, with 8 bases between the two germline ends.